A single sample is the source of the 23 T cell receptor beta chains below, sequenced in a study of shared clonotypes between healthy human individuals. Assay: immunoSEQ multiplex PCR; the TCRdb copy retains only in-frame clones and omits some. The repertoire has some 320,000 clones, about nine tenths of them found once; the top ten carry around 15%. Sequenced material: memory CD8+ T cells sorted from blood. Subset denoted: CD45RO+ cells pooled with CCR7-negative TemRA cells. These receptors all come from a man aged 18 to 29 in good health.

J is TRBJ2-3 and V is TRBV27; a possible D gene is TRBD1 (5 bases). The CDR3 totals 15 residues. The V and J ends lost 5 bases and 6 bases respectively, with 18 bases between them. The germline gives CDR1 MNHEY, CDR2 SMNVEV (reference sequence). In DNA, the CDR3 is TGTGCCAGCAGTCTCTCGACAGAGCGAACGGATACGCAGTATTTT. It specifies CASSLSTERTDTQYF.

This chain's CDR3 is CASMSTGELFF. DNA for the CDR3: TGTGCCAGCATGTCGACCGGGGAGCTGTTTTTT. This chain links TRBV6-6 with TRBJ2-2; D remains ambiguous. This CDR3 is built from 11 residues. V lost 7 bases to trimming and J lost 5 bases, with 5 bases between them. Germline loops: CDR1 MNHNY, CDR2 SVGAGI (reference sequence).

This clone has just one count. The chain couples TRBV6-5 to TRBJ1-4; 7 nucleotides line up with TRBD1. This CDR3 comprises 15 residues. Per germline, CDR1 MNHEY and CDR2 SVGAGI. Trimming took 6 bases from V and 4 from J; bases not matched to a gene: 8. In DNA, the CDR3 is TGTGCCAGCAGCCCGGGGACAGCCTTTAATGAAAAACTGTTTTTT. It encodes CASSPGTAFNEKLFF.

This clone was observed many times. The V and J genes are TRBV5-1 and TRBJ2-7; a possible D gene is TRBD1 (5 bases). The CDR3 runs 15 residues. Germline CDR1 and CDR2: SGHRS and YFSETQ. Trimming left V 1 base short and J 5 bases short, with 16 bases between. In DNA form, the CDR3 reads TGCGCCAGCAGCTTGTTAGGGGAAGGAGTGAACGAGCAGTACTTC. Protein: CASSLLGEGVNEQYF.

V is TRBV5-6 and J is TRBJ1-5, with a possible D match to TRBD1 (5 bases). V was shortened by 4 bases and J by 5 bases, with 13 bases between the two germline ends. CDR1 and CDR2 from the germline V gene are SGHDT and YYEEEE. CDR3 length: 14 residues. For the CDR3, the DNA is TGTGCCAGCAGCCCAGGGCAGCAGGATCAGCCCCAGCATTTT. Translated, it gives CASSPGQQDQPQHF. Based on the CDR3 plus reference TRBV5-6 and TRBJ1-5, the full variable domain is DAGVTQSPTHLIKTRGQQVTLRCSPKSGHDTVSWYQQALGQGPQFIFQYYEEEERQRGNFPDRFSGHQFPNYSSELNVNALLLGDSALYLCASSPGQQDQPQHFGDGTRLSIL.

The chain employs TRBV2 and TRBJ2-1; D remains unclear. V was shortened by 8 bases and J by 4 bases, with 9 bases between the two germline ends. This CDR3 region has 12 residues. From germline, CDR1 is SNHLY and CDR2 FYNNEI. The CDR3 sequence is CASGSIYNEQFF. In nucleotides, the CDR3 is TGTGCCAGCGGGTCCATTTACAATGAGCAGTTCTTC.

The CDR3 DNA reads as TGTGCCAGCAGCTTGGCCTGGGGGCCTGAAGCTTTCTTT. Translated, it gives CASSLAWGPEAFF. V usage is TRBV5-8 and J usage is TRBJ1-1; D might be TRBD1 (6 bases). V lost 0 bases, J lost 6 bases, and 9 bases lay in between. Germline CDR1 SGHTS, CDR2 YDEGEE. The CDR3 consists of 13 residues. Drawing the rest from reference TRBV5-8 and TRBJ1-1, the complete variable domain is EAGVTQSPTHLIKTRGQQATLRCSPISGHTSVYWYQQALGLGLQFLLWYDEGEERNRGNFPPRFSGRQFPNYSSELNVNALELEDSALYLCASSLAWGPEAFFGQGTRLTVV.

This clone was seen only once. V is TRBV4-1 and J is TRBJ2-5; possible D gene TRBD2, 5 bases. Trimming cost V 4 bases and J 2 bases, with 17 bases left between them. CDR1 and CDR2 from the germline V gene are MGHRA and YSYEKL. The CDR3 has 16 amino acids. This CDR3 reads CASSLSGLARQETQYF. CDR3 coding DNA: TGCGCCAGCAGCCTAAGCGGACTCGCAAGACAAGAGACCCAGTACTTC.

The V gene is TRBV7-8, the J gene TRBJ2-3; 10 bases align to TRBD2. CDR1 SGHVS and CDR2 FQNEAQ come from the germline V gene. Trimming took 4 bases from V and 2 from J; bases not matched to a gene: 6. The CDR3 loop spans 16 amino acids. This CDR3 reads CASSSLAGAFTDTQYF. Here the CDR3 DNA reads TGTGCCAGCAGCTCCCTAGCGGGGGCCTTCACAGATACGCAGTATTTT.

The chain couples TRBV7-9 to TRBJ2-3; TRBD2 matches 10 bases. The CDR3 runs 15 residues. V was pared by 4 bases and J by 5 bases, with 6 bases of the junction left unmatched. CDR1 and CDR2 (germline): SEHNR, FQNEAQ (reference sequence). CDR3 in DNA: TGTGCCAGCAGCTGGGCTAGCGGGAGTATAGATACGCAGTATTTT. Protein sequence: CASSWASGSIDTQYF.

The chain couples TRBV6-6 to TRBJ1-1; D might be TRBD1 (6 bases). The germline gives CDR1 MNHNY, CDR2 SVGAGI (reference sequence). The CDR3 sequence is 15 residues long. Trimming stripped 2 bases from V and 1 base from J, with 11 bases between. CDR3 in amino acids: CASSYIPQGNTEAFF. The CDR3 DNA reads as TGTGCCAGCAGTTACATCCCACAGGGGAACACTGAAGCTTTCTTT.

This chain links TRBV27 with TRBJ2-5; D gene ambiguous. This CDR3 has 12 amino acids. Germline CDR1 reads MNHEY; CDR2 reads SMNVEV (reference sequence). With 2 bases removed from V and 5 bases from J, the gap between germline ends came to 6 bases. As DNA, the CDR3 is TGTGCCAGCAGTTTAGGGCGGGAGACCCAGTACTTC. The encoded protein is CASSLGRETQYF.

The CDR3, as DNA: TGTGCCAGCAGCTTAGAGTCAGGGGGGATCTACAATGAGCAGTTCTTC. It is translated as CASSLESGGIYNEQFF. The rearrangement uses TRBV13 and TRBJ2-1; weak D call: TRBD1 (7 bases). Looked up from germline, CDR1 is PRHDT and CDR2 is FYEKMQ (reference sequence). The CDR3 extends over 16 amino acids. The V end lost 1 base, the J end lost 3 bases, and 13 bases lay between the germline ends. Using reference TRBV13 and TRBJ2-1 for the parts outside the CDR3, the full variable domain is AAGVIQSPRHLIKEKRETATLKCYPIPRHDTVYWYQQGPGQDPQFLISFYEKMQSDKGSIPDRFSAQQFSDYHSELNMSSLELGDSALYFCASSLESGGIYNEQFFGPGTRLTVL.

This chain uses TRBV9 with TRBJ2-7, with D possibly TRBD2 on 6 matching bases. The germline V gene has CDR1 SGDLS and CDR2 YYNGEE. The CDR3 contains 13 residues. V dropped 0 bases and J dropped 7 bases, with 11 bases sitting between them. The chain's CDR3 is CASSVVSSGEQYF. The CDR3 DNA sequence: TGTGCCAGCAGCGTAGTCTCCAGCGGGGAGCAGTACTTC. Full variable domain (outside the CDR3, taken from reference TRBV9 and TRBJ2-7): DSGVTQTPKHLITATGQRVTLRCSPRSGDLSVYWYQQSLDQGLQFLIQYYNGEERAKGNILERFSAQQFPDLHSELNLSSLELGDSALYFCASSVVSSGEQYFGPGTRLTVT.

The chain joins TRBV4-1 to TRBJ1-1; D is ambiguous. Between the trimmed V and J ends, which lost 2 bases and 3 bases, there was a span of 19 bases. Germline V lookup: CDR1 MGHRA, CDR2 YSYEKL. The CDR3 runs to 17 residues. The CDR3 protein is CASSQPRGPGPDTEAFF. The CDR3 bases are TGCGCCAGCAGCCAACCCCGCGGACCCGGCCCGGACACTGAAGCTTTCTTT.

There are a few counts of this clone. The chain joins TRBV7-3 to TRBJ1-1; 8 nucleotides agree with TRBD1. Germline V CDR1 and CDR2: SGHTA, FQGTGA. With V trimmed by 1 base and J by 4 bases, 5 bases remained unmatched. This CDR3 has 15 amino acids. The CDR3 loop reads CASSLSTGGFTEAFF. The DNA for the CDR3 is TGTGCCAGCAGCTTAAGCACAGGGGGGTTCACTGAAGCTTTCTTT.

V gene TRBV10-2 combines with J gene TRBJ1-6; no firm D call. This CDR3 has 14 amino acids. From germline, CDR1 is WSHSY and CDR2 SAAADI. Trimming took 4 bases from V and 11 from J, leaving 15 bases between them. This chain's CDR3 is CASSADADWAPLHF. The DNA of the CDR3 is TGCGCCAGCAGTGCAGATGCAGATTGGGCACCCCTCCACTTT.

The V and J genes are TRBV7-9 and TRBJ2-2; possible D gene TRBD1, 5 bases. Deletions cut 0 bases from V and 0 bases from J, with 5 bases between. The CDR3 is 15 residues long. CDR1 SEHNR and CDR2 FQNEAQ come from the germline V gene (reference sequence). CDR3 in amino acids: CASSLAGANTGELFF. As DNA, the CDR3 is TGTGCCAGCAGCTTAGCAGGGGCGAACACCGGGGAGCTGTTTTTT.

The chain uses TRBV5-8 and TRBJ2-1, with TRBD2 as a possible D gene (5 bases). This CDR3 is built from 17 residues. The V end was cut by 7 bases, the J end by 8 bases, with 28 bases between. Germline V lookup: CDR1 SGHTS, CDR2 YDEGEE. CDR3 in amino acids: CASPEGVSRTRAHEQFF. DNA for the CDR3: TGTGCCAGCCCTGAAGGAGTCTCAAGGACTCGGGCCCATGAGCAGTTCTTC. Full variable domain (outside the CDR3, taken from reference TRBV5-8 and TRBJ2-1): EAGVTQSPTHLIKTRGQQATLRCSPISGHTSVYWYQQALGLGLQFLLWYDEGEERNRGNFPPRFSGRQFPNYSSELNVNALELEDSALYLCASPEGVSRTRAHEQFFGPGTRLTVL.

The V call is TRBV5-6, the J call TRBJ2-5; 8 bases map to TRBD1. Germline loops: CDR1 SGHDT, CDR2 YYEEEE. The CDR3 runs 15 residues. V lost 5 bases to trimming and J lost 5 bases; unmatched junction nucleotides: 11. CDR3 DNA sequence: TGTGCCAGCAGACGCGAGGACAGGGCAGTCGAGACCCAGTACTTC. As protein: CASRREDRAVETQYF.

In the case of this clone: One base away lies a much larger clone, so this may be a sequencing read error. The chain carries TRBV6-1 and TRBJ2-7; D gene unclear. From germline, CDR1 is MNHNS and CDR2 SASEGT. Deletions cut 3 bases from V and 3 bases from J, with 6 bases between. The CDR3 totals 12 residues. The CDR3 is CASSDPGYEQYF. Here the CDR3 DNA reads TGTGCCAGCAGTGATCCGGGCTACGAGCAGTACTTC.

The count of this clone is one. This rearrangement joins TRBV6-5 to TRBJ2-3; 10 nucleotides line up with TRBD1. Germline values: CDR1 MNHEY, CDR2 SVGAGI. CDR3 length: 14 residues. V lost 10 bases and J lost 5; bases outside the gene matches: 9. The CDR3 DNA follows: TGTGCCACCCATCGACAGGGGGCAGGAGATACGCAGTATTTT. It encodes CATHRQGAGDTQYF.

The V and J genes are TRBV4-3 and TRBJ2-5; TRBD2 matches at 7 bases. V was clipped by 2 bases and J by 8 bases; unmatched bases: 14. The germline V gene has CDR1 LGHNA and CDR2 YSLEER. The CDR3 length is 16 residues. The CDR3: CASSQRTGRAESTQYF. The CDR3 DNA sequence: TGCGCCAGCAGCCAACGGACGGGGAGGGCCGAGTCCACCCAGTACTTC.